Detailed here is one TCR beta chain. The junction departs from germline at one end; a sequencing error may be responsible. Original processing notes: For nucleated cells, counts were estimated from reference gene primer amplification. TCRdb's table, derived via immunoSEQ multiplex PCR, lists solely in-frame clones and lacks some. V and J calls and clone size are given by that table; D and trimming were obtained from the DNA. The sample consists of under 55,000 clones, around 79% of them appearing once. This sample is drawn from a study of blood T cell repertoires in COVID-19. At the level of the study: The United States, Italy and Spain were the sources of the acute and convalescent COVID-19 samples. T cells, B-cell-depleted T cells, or PBMCs supplied cDNA or gDNA.

From germline, CDR1 is MNHEY and CDR2 SVGAGI. This CDR3 spans 12 amino acids. The source of this sequence is a man between 65 and 85 years old with acute or convalescent COVID-19. This chain joins TRBV6-5 and TRBJ1-1; D is possibly TRBD1 (6 bases). The sequenced sample was peripheral blood. CDR3 sequence: CASSYSGRGNLF. Here the CDR3 DNA reads TGTGCCAGCAGTTACTCGGGCAGGGGCAACCTCTTT.